These 24 T cell receptor beta chains came from one sample sequenced in a study of regulatory T cells in long-lasting Graves disease. The time point was: newly diagnosed GD, antithyroid drugs for less than 3 months. The TCR library was prepared using RNA isolated from PBMCs. For TCR beta, libraries came from iRepertoire HTBI primers and Arm-PCR of CDR3 regions. In TCRdb, the multiplex PCR reads were re-called with MiXCR into one record per CDR3 protein. The sample consists of approximately 480,000 distinct CDR3 sequences, 16% of them appearing once. This sample also appeared in a second study, on T cells in Graves' hyperthyroidism and ophthalmopathy.

Here the sequenced sample was peripheral blood mononuclear cells (PBMCs), taken at new diagnosis, from a patient treated with antithyroid drugs. These TCRs come from a man in his forties with Graves disease.

This clonotype was seen repeatedly, ten times or more. The genes are TRBV11-1 and TRBJ2-5, with TRBD1 identical over 7 bases. V was pared by 3 bases and J by 6 bases, with 4 bases of the junction left unmatched. The CDR3 runs to 13 residues. From germline, CDR1 is SGHAT and CDR2 FQDESV (reference sequence). CDR3 in amino acids: CASSFTGEKTQYF. For the CDR3, the DNA is TGTGCCAGCAGCTTCACAGGGGAAAAGACCCAGTACTTC.

This clonotype has ten or more counts. The chain uses TRBV28 and TRBJ2-1; 8 nucleotides align to TRBD1. The germline V gene encodes CDR1 MDHEN and CDR2 SYDVKM. Trimming took 5 bases from V and 4 from J; bases not matched to a gene: 7. The CDR3 is made up of 15 amino acids. In nucleotides, the CDR3 is TGTGCCAGCAGTCTTGGGACAGGAGAATACAATGAGCAGTTCTTC. Translation: CASSLGTGEYNEQFF.

This clonotype has a handful of counts. The chain combines TRBV19 with TRBJ1-2; no definite D call. CDR1 and CDR2 from the germline V gene are LNHDA and SQIVND (reference sequence). The CDR3 contains 15 residues. V lost 6 bases and J lost 7, with 21 bases in between. The CDR3 DNA follows: TGTGCCAGTAGCCAAATCCCCAGCGGTAACGCTGGCTACACCTTC. Its translation is CASSQIPSGNAGYTF.

This clonotype showed up many times. CDR3 coding DNA: TGTGCCATCAGTGGTGGGACAGGGGAAGACGAGCAGTACTTC. Amino acid sequence: CAISGGTGEDEQYF. This chain joins TRBV10-3 and TRBJ2-7; TRBD1 matches at 10 bases. The V gene's germline CDR1 is ENHRY and CDR2 SYGVKD. This CDR3 contains 14 residues. With V trimmed by 4 bases and J by 5 bases, 5 bases remained unmatched.

This clonotype has a handful of counts. The gene calls are TRBV28 and TRBJ1-3; TRBD1 is a possible D gene (6 bases). The V and J ends lost 6 bases and 1 base respectively, with 13 bases between them. Germline lookup yields CDR1 MDHEN and CDR2 SYDVKM. The CDR3 has 15 residues. The DNA for the CDR3 is TGTGCCAGCAGCCCCACAGGGTGGTCTGGAAACACCATATATTTT. This sequence encodes CASSPTGWSGNTIYF.

This clonotype was recorded at least ten times. The chain recombines TRBV20-1 with TRBJ2-1, with 7 bases matching TRBD1. V gave up 6 bases and J gave up 15 bases; unmatched junction bases: 17. Germline values: CDR1 DFQATT, CDR2 SNEGSKA (reference sequence). This CDR3 region has 13 residues. The CDR3 here is CSANDRVARHAFF. Written as DNA, the CDR3 is TGCAGTGCAAACGACAGGGTTGCAAGACATGCGTTCTTC.

The table lists this clonotype with many counts. V and J are TRBV28 and TRBJ2-7; TRBD2 might be the D (6 bases). CDR3 length equals 14 residues. The germline V gene encodes CDR1 MDHEN and CDR2 SYDVKM. V was cut by 8 bases and J by 5 bases, with 19 bases left in between. The CDR3 reads CASRSPGDLDEQYF. CDR3 nucleotides: TGTGCCAGCCGGTCCCCGGGGGACCTCGACGAGCAGTACTTC.

The sample holds many counts of this clonotype. This rearrangement joins TRBV27 to TRBJ2-3; D is uncertain. Trimming took off 4 bases at V and 0 bases at J, with 8 bases between the two ends. Germline V gene data show CDR1 as MNHEY and CDR2 as SMNVEV (reference sequence). The CDR3 totals 14 residues. CDR3 loop: CASSSLTSTDTQYF. The DNA of the CDR3 is TGTGCCAGCAGTTCCCTAACTAGCACAGATACGCAGTATTTT.

The chain uses TRBV9 and TRBJ2-3, with a weak D call TRBD2 (6 bases). The germline V and J ends were trimmed by 0 bases and 0 bases, with 11 bases remaining between them. Germline CDR1 reads SGDLS; CDR2 reads YYNGEE. CDR3 length equals 16 residues. The CDR3 loop is CASSVAPGTSTDTQYF. The DNA for the CDR3 is TGTGCCAGCAGCGTAGCCCCCGGGACTAGCACAGATACGCAGTATTTT.

This clonotype was counted ten times or more. The J gene is TRBJ2-7, the V gene TRBV7-9; 10 nucleotides agree with TRBD1. Germline V gene sequence: CDR1 SEHNR, CDR2 FQNEAQ (reference sequence). The CDR3 covers 15 residues. V was pared by 4 bases and J by 7 bases, with 10 bases of the junction left unmatched. CDR3 DNA sequence: TGTGCCAGCAGCTCCAGGACAGGGGGTTTGGGGGAGCAGTACTTC. This sequence encodes CASSSRTGGLGEQYF.

This clonotype was counted between two and nine times. The chain uses TRBV19 and TRBJ1-2; TRBD1 is a possible D gene (6 bases). Germline CDR1 reads LNHDA; CDR2 reads SQIVND (reference sequence). This CDR3 has 15 residues. The germline V and J ends were trimmed by 1 base and 4 bases, with 13 bases remaining between them. CDR3 in amino acids: CASSIAGGQTYGYTF. The CDR3 coding sequence is TGTGCCAGTAGTATAGCGGGTGGACAGACCTATGGCTACACCTTC.

This clonotype was counted at least ten times. In DNA, the CDR3 is TGTGCCAGCAGCGAACGGCAGTTCTATGGACTAGCGGGAGATGAGCAGTTCTTC. It codes for CASSERQFYGLAGDEQFF. J is TRBJ2-1 and V is TRBV6-2 or TRBV6-3; 13 nucleotides align to TRBD2. Losses at the gene ends were 6 bases for V and 8 bases for J; bases not matched to a gene: 16. The CDR3 spans 18 residues. Germline V gives CDR1 MNHEY, CDR2 SVGEGT.

V is TRBV6-1 and J is TRBJ2-7; 10 nucleotides line up with TRBD1. The CDR3 is 14 amino acids. Trimming at V came to 7 bases and at J to 5 bases, leaving 8 bases not matched to a gene. Germline V gene data show CDR1 as MNHNS and CDR2 as SASEGT. The CDR3 protein is CASTRGTGVHEQYF. The CDR3 coding sequence is TGTGCCAGCACACGGGGGACAGGGGTCCACGAGCAGTACTTC.

A remark on this clonotype: This may arise from a read error, as a much more abundant clone is one base away. V usage is TRBV20-1 and J usage is TRBJ2-7; 9 bases align to TRBD1. The germline gives CDR1 DFQATT, CDR2 SNEGSKA (reference sequence). V lost 3 bases, J lost 5 bases, and 8 bases stayed unmatched. The CDR3 runs to 14 residues. The CDR3 coding sequence is TGCAGTGCTAGCAACAGGGGGCCTTTAAACGAGCAGTACTTC. This codes for CSASNRGPLNEQYF.

The table lists this clonotype with many counts. CDR3 amino acids: CASRPQVRTSGRDNEQFF. CDR3 DNA sequence: TGTGCCAGCAGACCTCAAGTCCGGACTAGCGGGCGAGACAATGAGCAGTTCTTC. The V and J genes are TRBV11-2 and TRBJ2-1; 11 bases line up with TRBD2. The trim removed 6 bases at V and 5 bases at J, leaving 15 bases unmatched. From germline, CDR1 is SGHAT and CDR2 FQNNGV. CDR3 size: 18 residues.

The genes are TRBV2 and TRBJ2-5; D unclear. The end of the DNA is better explained by TRBJ2-1, so the J call may be wrong. Germline V gene sequence: CDR1 SNHLY, CDR2 FYNNEI. This CDR3 has 11 amino acids. The CDR3, as DNA: TGTGCCAGCAGTTACCAAGAGACCCAGTTCTTC. It encodes CASSYQETQFF.

This clonotype has ten or more counts. The chain has TRBV6-1 and TRBJ2-7; the match to TRBD2 covers 9 bases. Germline CDR1 reads MNHNS; CDR2 reads SASEGT. V shed 6 bases and J 6 bases; nucleotides not matched to a gene: 18. The CDR3 spans 17 residues. CDR3 nucleotide sequence: TGTGCCAGCAGCGATACCGGGACTAGCAAGGGGGTTGGCGAGCAGTACTTC. Translation gives CASSDTGTSKGVGEQYF.

Comment on this clonotype: Mismatch with germline at one junction end may stem from a read error. This rearrangement joins TRBV12-3 or TRBV12-4 to TRBJ2-1; 8 bases line up with TRBD1. The CDR3 is 11 residues long. The CDR3 here is CASSSRDRPVF. The CDR3 DNA reads TGTGCCAGCAGTTCCCGGGACAGGCCCGTCTTC.

This clonotype came up many times. The rearrangement uses TRBV12-3 or TRBV12-4 and TRBJ2-1; D may be TRBD1 (5 bases). Deletions cut 3 bases from V and 5 bases from J, with 17 bases between. This CDR3 is built from 16 residues. The CDR3 bases are TGTGCCAGCAGTTTTCCCAAGGGGCTAACACACAATGAGCAGTTCTTC. Residues: CASSFPKGLTHNEQFF.

The table lists this clonotype with many counts. The chain has TRBV5-6 and TRBJ2-5; tentative D call: TRBD2 (5 bases). V shed 0 bases and J shed 4 bases, with 10 bases lying between them. Germline V gives CDR1 SGHDT, CDR2 YYEEEE. This CDR3 spans 14 amino acids. In nucleotides, the CDR3 is TGTGCCAGCAGCTTGGGGGGAGTTGCAGAGACCCAGTACTTC. It is translated as CASSLGGVAETQYF.

The sample holds a few counts of this clonotype. The chain recombines TRBV9 with TRBJ2-6, with D perhaps being TRBD1 or TRBD2 (5 bases each). Trimming pared 4 bases from V and 0 bases from J, leaving 17 bases between. CDR1 SGDLS and CDR2 YYNGEE come from the germline V gene. The CDR3 runs to 18 residues. CDR3 protein: CASSSLGTVGSGANVLTF. As DNA, the CDR3 is TGTGCCAGCAGCTCACTGGGGACGGTTGGCTCTGGGGCCAACGTCCTGACTTTC.

This clonotype was counted a few times. This sequence joins TRBV12-3 or TRBV12-4 and TRBJ2-7, with 9 bases lining up with TRBD1. This CDR3 is 16 amino acids long. Germline trimming cut 4 bases from V and 4 bases from J; bases unmatched to any gene: 11. CDR3 region: CASSSLNRGRLYEQYF. The CDR3 DNA follows: TGTGCCAGCAGTTCCCTAAACAGGGGGCGCCTGTACGAGCAGTACTTC.

The chain recombines TRBV19 with TRBJ1-2; D call uncertain. Trimming removed 7 bases at V and 6 bases at J, with 12 bases between. The CDR3 has 12 amino acids. Looked up from germline, CDR1 is LNHDA and CDR2 is SQIVND (reference sequence). The CDR3 DNA follows: TGTGCCAGTAAGTCGGATACTGATGGCTACACCTTC. Protein: CASKSDTDGYTF. The full variable domain, rest sourced from reference TRBV19 and TRBJ1-2, is DGGITQSPKYLFRKEGQNVTLSCEQNLNHDAMYWYRQDPGQGLRLIYYSQIVNDFQKGDIAEGYSVSREKKESFPLTVTSAQKNPTAFYLCASKSDTDGYTFGSGTRLTVV.

This clonotype was detected ten times or more. The chain joins TRBV7-2 to TRBJ1-3, with D perhaps TRBD1 (5 bases). The CDR3 is 16 amino acids. Germline V lookup: CDR1 SGHTA, CDR2 FQGNSA. V dropped 0 bases and J dropped 1 base, with 10 bases sitting between them. CDR3 loop: CASSLAPGLSGNTIYF. CDR3 nucleotide sequence: TGTGCCAGCAGCTTAGCTCCAGGGTTGTCTGGAAACACCATATATTTT. Based on the CDR3 plus reference TRBV7-2 and TRBJ1-3, the full variable domain is GAGVSQSPSNKVTEKGKDVELRCDPISGHTALYWYRQSLGQGLEFLIYFQGNSAPDKSGLPSDRFSAERTGGSVSTLTIQRTQQEDSAVYLCASSLAPGLSGNTIYFGEGSWLTVV.